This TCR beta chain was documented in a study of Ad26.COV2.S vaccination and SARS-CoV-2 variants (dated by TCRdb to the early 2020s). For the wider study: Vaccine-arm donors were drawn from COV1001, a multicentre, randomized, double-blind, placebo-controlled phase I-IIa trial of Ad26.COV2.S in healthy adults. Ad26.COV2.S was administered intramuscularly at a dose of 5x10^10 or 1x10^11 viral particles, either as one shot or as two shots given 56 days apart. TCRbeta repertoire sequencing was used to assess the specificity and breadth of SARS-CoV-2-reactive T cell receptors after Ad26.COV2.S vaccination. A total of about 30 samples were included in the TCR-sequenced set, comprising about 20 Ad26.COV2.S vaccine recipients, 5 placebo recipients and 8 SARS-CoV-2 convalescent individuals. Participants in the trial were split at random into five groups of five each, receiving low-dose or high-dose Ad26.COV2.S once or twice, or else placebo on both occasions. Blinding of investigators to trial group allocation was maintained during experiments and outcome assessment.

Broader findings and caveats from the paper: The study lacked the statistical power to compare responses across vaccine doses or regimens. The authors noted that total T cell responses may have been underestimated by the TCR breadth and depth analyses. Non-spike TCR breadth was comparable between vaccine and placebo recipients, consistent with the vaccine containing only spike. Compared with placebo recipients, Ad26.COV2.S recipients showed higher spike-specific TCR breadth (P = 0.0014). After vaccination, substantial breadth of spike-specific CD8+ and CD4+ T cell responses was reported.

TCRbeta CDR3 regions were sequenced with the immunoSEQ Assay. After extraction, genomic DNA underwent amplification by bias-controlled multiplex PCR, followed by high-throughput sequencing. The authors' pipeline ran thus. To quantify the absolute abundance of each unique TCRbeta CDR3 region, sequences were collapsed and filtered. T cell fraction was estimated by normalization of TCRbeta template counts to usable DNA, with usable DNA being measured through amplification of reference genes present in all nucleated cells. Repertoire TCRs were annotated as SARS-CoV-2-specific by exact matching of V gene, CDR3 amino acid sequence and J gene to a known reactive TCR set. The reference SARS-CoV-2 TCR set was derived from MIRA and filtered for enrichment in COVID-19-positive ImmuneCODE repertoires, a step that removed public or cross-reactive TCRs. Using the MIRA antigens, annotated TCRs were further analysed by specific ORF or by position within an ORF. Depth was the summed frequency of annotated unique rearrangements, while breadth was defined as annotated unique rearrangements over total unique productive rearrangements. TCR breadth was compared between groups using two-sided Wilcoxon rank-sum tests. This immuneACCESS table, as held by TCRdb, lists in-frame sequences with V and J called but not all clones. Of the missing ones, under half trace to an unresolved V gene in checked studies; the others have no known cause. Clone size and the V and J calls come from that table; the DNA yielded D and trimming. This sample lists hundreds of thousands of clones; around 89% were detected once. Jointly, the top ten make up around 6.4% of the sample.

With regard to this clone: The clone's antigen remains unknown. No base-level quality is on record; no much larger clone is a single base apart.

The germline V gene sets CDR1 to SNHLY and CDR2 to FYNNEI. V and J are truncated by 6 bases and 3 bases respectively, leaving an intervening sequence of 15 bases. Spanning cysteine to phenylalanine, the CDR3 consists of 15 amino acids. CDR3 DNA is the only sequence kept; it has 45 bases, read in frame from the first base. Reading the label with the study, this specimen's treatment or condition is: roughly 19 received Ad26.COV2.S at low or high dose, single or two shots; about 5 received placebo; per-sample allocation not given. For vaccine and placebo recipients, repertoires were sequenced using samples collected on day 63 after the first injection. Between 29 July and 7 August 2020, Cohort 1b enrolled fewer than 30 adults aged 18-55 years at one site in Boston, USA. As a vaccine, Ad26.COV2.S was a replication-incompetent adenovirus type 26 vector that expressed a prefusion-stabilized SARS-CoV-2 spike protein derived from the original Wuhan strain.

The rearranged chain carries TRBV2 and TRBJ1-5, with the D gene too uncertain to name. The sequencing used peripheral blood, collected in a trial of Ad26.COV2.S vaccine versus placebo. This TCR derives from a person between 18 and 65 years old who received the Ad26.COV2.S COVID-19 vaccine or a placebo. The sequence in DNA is TGTGCCAGCAGCGCTGACCGCGCCTACAATCAGCCCCAGCATTTT. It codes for CASSADRAYNQPQHF.